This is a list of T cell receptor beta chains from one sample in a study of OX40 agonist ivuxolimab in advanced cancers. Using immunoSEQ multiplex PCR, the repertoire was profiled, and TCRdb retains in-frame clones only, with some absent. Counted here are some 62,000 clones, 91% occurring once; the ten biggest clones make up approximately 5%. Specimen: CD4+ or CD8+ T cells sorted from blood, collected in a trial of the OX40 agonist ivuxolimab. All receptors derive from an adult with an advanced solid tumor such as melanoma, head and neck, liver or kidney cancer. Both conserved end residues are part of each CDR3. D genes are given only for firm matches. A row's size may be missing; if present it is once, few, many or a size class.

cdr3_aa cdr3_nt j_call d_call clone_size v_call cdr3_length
CASSATGLAGEQYF TGTGCCAGCAGTGCTACAGGACTAGCGGGAGAGCAGTACTTC TRBJ2-7 TRBD2 . TRBV27 14
CASSPGPGTSGRSYEQYF TGTGCCAGCAGCCCAGGTCCCGGGACTAGCGGGAGGTCCTACGAGCAGTACTTC TRBJ2-7 TRBD2 once TRBV7-3 18
CASSYRGNTEAFF TGTGCCAGCAGTTACCGGGGTAACACTGAAGCTTTCTTT TRBJ1-1 . . TRBV6-9 13
CASSLAALQETQYF TGTGCCAGCAGCTTGGCAGCTTTGCAAGAGACCCAGTACTTC TRBJ2-5 . . TRBV7-2 14
CASSAVHSGANVLTF TGTGCCAGTAGTGCGGTGCATTCTGGGGCCAACGTCCTGACTTTC TRBJ2-6 . . TRBV19 15
CASSPPKGVYTF TGTGCCAGCTCACCACCTAAGGGAGTCTACACCTTC TRBJ1-2 . . TRBV18 12
CASSEAFIGSSSTDTQYF TGTGCCAGCAGTGAAGCTTTCATCGGCAGCTCTAGCACAGATACGCAGTATTTT TRBJ2-3 . . TRBV6-1 18
CASSTTNYGYTF TGTGCCAGCAGTACAACTAACTATGGCTACACCTTC TRBJ1-2 . . TRBV28 12
CASSMDRYEQYF TGCGCCAGCAGCATGGACAGGTACGAGCAGTACTTC TRBJ2-7 TRBD1 . TRBV4-1 12
CASSDGWSYTF TGTGCCAGCAGTGATGGGTGGAGCTACACCTTC TRBJ1-2 . few TRBV25-1 11
CASSSGEGTEAFF TGTGCCAGCAGCTCCGGAGAGGGGACTGAAGCTTTCTTT TRBJ1-1 . . TRBV7-3 13
CASSLEWTGIEAFF TGTGCCAGCAGCTTGGAATGGACAGGTATTGAAGCTTTCTTT TRBJ1-1 TRBD1 few TRBV5-6 14
CAWKGQFSYEQYF TGTGCCTGGAAGGGACAGTTCTCCTACGAGCAGTACTTC TRBJ2-7 TRBD1 . TRBV30 13
CAWSGGAGSYGYTF TGTGCCTGGAGCGGCGGGGCGGGGAGCTATGGCTACACCTTC TRBJ1-2 . . TRBV30 14
CASSPGSVTKNIQYF TGTGCCAGCAGCCCCGGGAGCGTAACCAAAAACATTCAGTACTTC TRBJ2-4 . . TRBV5-4 15
CADSNSNQPQHF TGCGCCGACAGCAATAGCAATCAGCCCCAGCATTTT TRBJ1-5 . . TRBV10-2 12
CASSATTGPVNTEAFF TGTGCCAGCAGTGCGACCACAGGGCCCGTGAACACTGAAGCTTTCTTT TRBJ1-1 . . TRBV27 16
CSVDRTGPEAFF TGCAGCGTTGATCGAACAGGGCCCGAAGCTTTCTTT TRBJ1-1 . . TRBV29-1 12
CASSDLAGGVSNEQFF TGCGCCAGCAGCGATCTAGCGGGAGGAGTCTCGAATGAGCAGTTCTTC TRBJ2-1 TRBD2 once TRBV5-1 16
CASSLGGVVYEQYF TGTGCCAGCAGCTTGGGGGGAGTAGTCTACGAGCAGTACTTC TRBJ2-7 . . TRBV7-9 14
CASSALAGGPNEQFF TGTGCCAGCAGTGCACTAGCGGGAGGGCCTAATGAGCAGTTCTTC TRBJ2-1 TRBD2 . TRBV6-1 15
CASSQDLAGGGEQFF TGTGCCAGCAGCCAAGATTTAGCGGGAGGAGGTGAGCAGTTCTTC TRBJ2-1 TRBD2 once TRBV4-2 15
CASSSLLVAGGGSSYNEQFF TGCGCCAGCAGCTCCCTTTTGGTAGCGGGAGGGGGGAGCTCCTACAATGAGCAGTTCTTC TRBJ2-1 TRBD2 . TRBV5-1 20
CATSREQTGFNQPQHF TGTGCCACCAGCAGAGAGCAAACAGGATTCAATCAGCCCCAGCATTTT TRBJ1-5 . . TRBV15 16
CASSRQDSYEQYF TGTGCCAGCAGCCGACAGGACAGCTACGAGCAGTACTTC TRBJ2-7 . . TRBV5-6 13
CASSPGTGNEKLFF TGTGCCAGCAGCCCCGGGACAGGGAATGAAAAACTGTTTTTT TRBJ1-4 TRBD1 . TRBV6-1 14
CASIGQANTGELFF TGTGCCAGTATTGGCCAGGCGAACACCGGGGAGCTGTTTTTT TRBJ2-2 . . TRBV19 14
CASSNRETQYF TGTGCCAGTAGTAACAGGGAGACCCAGTACTTC TRBJ2-5 . . TRBV19 11